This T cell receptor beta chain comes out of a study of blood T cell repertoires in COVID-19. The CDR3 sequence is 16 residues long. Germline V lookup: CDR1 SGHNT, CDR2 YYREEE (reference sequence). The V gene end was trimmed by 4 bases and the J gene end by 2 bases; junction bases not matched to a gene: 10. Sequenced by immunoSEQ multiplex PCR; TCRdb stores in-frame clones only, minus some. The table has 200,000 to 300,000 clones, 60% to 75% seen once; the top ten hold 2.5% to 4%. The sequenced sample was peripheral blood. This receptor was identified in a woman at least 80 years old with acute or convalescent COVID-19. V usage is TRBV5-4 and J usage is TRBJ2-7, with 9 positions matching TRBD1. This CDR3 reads CASSTGQGWAAYEQYF. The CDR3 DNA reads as TGTGCCAGCAGCACGGGACAGGGATGGGCCGCCTACGAGCAGTACTTC.